A selection of T cell receptor beta chains follows, all from one sample in a study of Ad26.COV2.S vaccination and SARS-CoV-2 variants. TCRdb's copy holds only in-frame clones and misses some; the assay was immunoSEQ multiplex PCR. The top ten hold about 1.5% of the sample, which has roughly 700,000 clones, roughly nine tenths seen once. Sample: peripheral blood, taken in a trial of Ad26.COV2.S vaccine versus placebo. Every receptor here comes from a person aged 18 to 59 who received the Ad26.COV2.S COVID-19 vaccine or a placebo. The CDR3 runs from the conserved cysteine through the conserved F or W.

TRBJ2-7,TRBV27,CASSLSGPRSYEQYF
TRBJ1-1,TRBV6-2/TRBV6-3,CASSYQMNTEAFF
TRBJ2-3,TRBV7-8,CASSLVSGNGDTQYF
TRBJ1-3,TRBV5-4,CASSMPGNTIYF
TRBJ1-2,TRBV2,CASTGVGGYGYTF
TRBJ2-6,TRBV7-2,CASGAARTVFGANVLTF
TRBJ2-3,TRBV3-1/TRBV3-2,CASSQDVGGSDTQYF
TRBJ2-1,TRBV7-8,CASSSRDPAYNEQFF
TRBJ2-1,TRBV3-1/TRBV3-2,CASSQSLASNEQFF
TRBJ2-3,TRBV7-2,CASSLEDTSTDTQYF
TRBJ2-7,TRBV10-3,CAISVGDPVAYEQYF
TRBJ1-4,TRBV6-6,CASRRGEQGYEKLFF
TRBJ2-7,TRBV2,CASSVDLDGEQYF
TRBJ1-2,TRBV19,CASKPTGNGYTF
TRBJ2-5,TRBV11-3,CASSDDRVQETQYF
TRBJ1-2,TRBV5-1,CASSSQEYGYTF
TRBJ1-1,TRBV6-2/TRBV6-3,CASSFLQGNTEAFF
TRBJ2-7,TRBV24-1,CATSDYGELEQYF
TRBJ2-4,TRBV5-8,CASSPRDTGEAKNIQYF
TRBJ2-7,TRBV30,CAWSFDQGAHNEQYF
TRBJ2-2,TRBV12-2,CASRLAFEGTNTGELFF
TRBJ2-3,TRBV6-5,CASRRLAGEKDTQYF
TRBJ2-2,TRBV30,CAWSVGGGPTGELFF
TRBJ2-2,TRBV14,CASSQDRTGELFF
TRBJ2-2,TRBV5-8,CASSSGTGATGELFF
TRBJ1-5,TRBV12-5,CASGFRQSVGDGGNQPQHF
TRBJ2-2,TRBV12-3/TRBV12-4,CASSTQDAGELFF
TRBJ1-5,TRBV5-1,CASSWGGVNQPQHF
TRBJ2-1,TRBV27,CASSLTGGAYNEQFF
TRBJ2-2,TRBV5-4,CASTGGGDRNTGELFF
TRBJ2-3,TRBV3-1/TRBV3-2,CASSQDPTRDTQYF
TRBJ1-1,TRBV30,CAAGQGAEGTEAFF
TRBJ2-7,TRBV30,CAWKRDLTSEQYF
TRBJ2-1,TRBV18,CASSKTDTYNEQFF
TRBJ1-5,TRBV5-1,CASSLDPQGMGQPQHF
TRBJ2-5,TRBV7-9,CASSPDRAIQETQYF
TRBJ2-7,TRBV7-9,CASSLFGGGESEQYF
TRBJ1-1,TRBV5-5,CASTKRLDTEAFF
TRBJ2-3,TRBV30,CAWSVLGDTQYF
TRBJ2-3,TRBV7-2,CASSLATSTDTQYF
TRBJ1-4,TRBV18,CASSPPGFAGEKLFF
TRBJ1-2,TRBV3-1/TRBV3-2,CASSHNQAYGYTF
TRBJ2-7,TRBV7-8,CASSQTLEQYF
TRBJ1-1,TRBV30,CAWSPRTAMNTEAFF
TRBJ2-1,TRBV5-4,CASSLDLADNEQFF
TRBJ2-5,TRBV5-1,CASSGGGTLRETQYF
TRBJ1-5,TRBV4-1,CASSQPLIGIWNQPQHF
TRBJ2-7,TRBV18,CASGLGGGEQYF
TRBJ2-1,TRBV11-1,CASSLRTGRNYNEQFF
TRBJ1-4,TRBV28,CASCWSLREINEKLFF